These T cell receptor beta chains were read from a single sample in a study of blood T cell repertoires in COVID-19. Clones were read by immunoSEQ multiplex PCR, and TCRdb kept only the in-frame ones, dropping some. The sample has about 310,000 clones, around 91% seen once. The sequencing input was PBMCs or T cells enriched from blood (not recorded which). The receptors originated from a woman aged 40 to 50 who had recovered from COVID-19. The CDR3 runs from the conserved cysteine through the conserved F or W. D genes are given only for firm matches. Size is omitted from some rows. Given values are once, few, many or a class for expanded clones.

TRBJ2-3,-,-,TRBV20-1,TGCAGTGCTAGACGGGCAGATACGCAGTATTTT,CSARRADTQYF
TRBJ1-2,-,TRBD1,TRBV6-5,TGTGCCAGCAGCCCCGAGGGACAGCCATATGGCTACACCTTC,CASSPEGQPYGYTF
TRBJ2-5,once,-,TRBV19,TGTGCCAGTAGTCCCCAGGGACATCCCGAGGGGCAAGAGACCCAGTACTTC,CASSPQGHPEGQETQYF
TRBJ2-7,-,-,TRBV7-6,TGTGCCAGCAGCTTAAGTGGGAGTTGGAACGAGCAGTACTTC,CASSLSGSWNEQYF
TRBJ2-1,-,TRBD2,TRBV11-3,TGTGCCAGCAGCATAGGACTAGCGGGAGTGGATGAGCAGTTCTTC,CASSIGLAGVDEQFF
TRBJ1-2,-,-,TRBV18,TGTGCCAGCTCACGGGAGAGAGCAAGCCCCCTCCGTGGCTACACCTTC,CASSRERASPLRGYTF
TRBJ2-5,-,TRBD2,TRBV7-6,TGTGCCAGCAGCTTAGGCATAAATCCGGGAGGCCAAGAGACCCAGTACTTC,CASSLGINPGGQETQYF
TRBJ2-7,once,TRBD2,TRBV12-5,TGTGCTAGTGGTTTGCAATGGGAGGGTAGCGAGCAGTACTTC,CASGLQWEGSEQYF
TRBJ2-3,-,-,TRBV21-1,TGTGCCAGCAGCAACGGGGGGTTGAGCACAGATACGCAGTATTTT,CASSNGGLSTDTQYF
TRBJ2-1,few,TRBD1,TRBV27,TGTGCCAGCAGTGGGACAGGGCGCGGCAATGAGCAGTTCTTC,CASSGTGRGNEQFF
TRBJ2-1,-,-,TRBV4-3,TGCGCCAGCAGCCAAGGGTTGACGGGATTAAGAGGGAGCAATGAGCAGTTCTTC,CASSQGLTGLRGSNEQFF
TRBJ1-2,-,-,TRBV27,TGTGCCAGCAGTTTATATTCAGGGAACTATGGCTACACCTTC,CASSLYSGNYGYTF
TRBJ1-1,-,TRBD1,TRBV6-5,TGTGCCAGCAGTTACTCCGACAGGGGAGAAACTGAAGCTTTCTTT,CASSYSDRGETEAFF
TRBJ2-7,-,-,TRBV28,TGTGCCAGCAGTTTTCAACAGTCCTACGAGCAGTACTTC,CASSFQQSYEQYF
TRBJ2-6,-,-,TRBV9,TGTGCCAGTACGGGACAACTCTCTGGGGCCAACGTCCTGACTTTC,CASTGQLSGANVLTF
TRBJ2-6,-,-,TRBV25-1,TGTGCCGCCGGGAGATCCGGGGCCAACGTCCTGACTTTC,CAAGRSGANVLTF
TRBJ1-2,-,TRBD1,TRBV6-5,TGTGCCAGCAGTCCGGGACAGGGAGACTATGGCTACACCTTC,CASSPGQGDYGYTF
TRBJ1-3,-,-,TRBV11-3,TGTGCCAGCAGCAAACGGGACTCTGGAAACACCATATATTTT,CASSKRDSGNTIYF
TRBJ2-7,-,-,TRBV5-4,TGTGCCAGCAGCTTGGATCAGGGATCCTACGAGCAGTACTTC,CASSLDQGSYEQYF
TRBJ2-1,-,-,TRBV4-3,TGCGCCAGCAGCCAACCAGGGGAATATGAGCAGTTCTTC,CASSQPGEYEQFF
TRBJ1-1,-,TRBD1,TRBV3-1/TRBV3-2,TGTGCCAGCAGCCCCAGGGACAGGACAAATGAAGCTTTCTTT,CASSPRDRTNEAFF
TRBJ1-2,-,-,TRBV4-3,TGCGCCAGCAGCCAAGGTGCACAGGGCTATGGCTACACCTTC,CASSQGAQGYGYTF
TRBJ2-3,-,-,TRBV29-1,TGCAGCGTCGCGCCGCCAGGGTACCCAGATACGCAGTATTTT,CSVAPPGYPDTQYF
TRBJ2-7,-,TRBD1,TRBV9,TGTGCCAGCAGCATGACAGGGGGCTACGAGCAGTACTTC,CASSMTGGYEQYF
TRBJ2-7,-,TRBD1,TRBV7-3,TGTGCCAGCAGCTTAACGGGACAGGGGCTCCACGAGCAGTACTTC,CASSLTGQGLHEQYF
TRBJ2-3,once,TRBD1,TRBV27,TGTGCCAGCAGTCTCAGGGGCTACAGGGGAGATACGCAGTATTTT,CASSLRGYRGDTQYF
TRBJ2-5,-,-,TRBV18,TGTGCCAGCTCACCCTGGAGGCAAGAGACCCAGTACTTC,CASSPWRQETQYF
TRBJ2-7,once,TRBD1,TRBV7-9,TGTGCCAGCAGCTTAGACAGGGGATCCTTCTACGAGCAGTACTTC,CASSLDRGSFYEQYF
TRBJ1-6,-,TRBD1,TRBV19,TGTGCCAGTAGTAACCGGGACAGGGGAAATTCACCCCTCCACTTT,CASSNRDRGNSPLHF
TRBJ2-7,-,TRBD1,TRBV7-2,TGTGCCAGCGGGACAGGGATAAACTACGAGCAGTACTTC,CASGTGINYEQYF
TRBJ2-3,-,TRBD2,TRBV4-1,TGCGCCAGCAGTCCAATGACTAGCGGGGGACCAGATACGCAGTATTTT,CASSPMTSGGPDTQYF
TRBJ1-1,-,-,TRBV29-1,TGCAGCGTTTTGCGGGGGAACACTGAAGCTTTCTTT,CSVLRGNTEAFF
TRBJ2-2,-,-,TRBV2,TGTGCCAGCAGTGAAAGACGGACCCCGGGGACCGGGGAGCTGTTTTTT,CASSERRTPGTGELFF
TRBJ2-2,-,TRBD1,TRBV2,TGTGCCAGCAGGAGAGACAGGGCGACAAACACCGGGGAGCTGTTTTTT,CASRRDRATNTGELFF
TRBJ2-1,-,-,TRBV18,TGTGCCAGCTCACCGGGGGGAAGGGGCTCCTACAATGAGCAGTTCTTC,CASSPGGRGSYNEQFF
TRBJ2-7,-,-,TRBV19,TGTGCCAGCAAGGCGGAAACCTACGAGCAGTACTTC,CASKAETYEQYF
TRBJ2-3,-,TRBD1,TRBV5-4,TGTGCCAGCAGCTTGGATCCAGGGGGAGGCACAGATACGCAGTATTTT,CASSLDPGGGTDTQYF
TRBJ2-2,-,-,TRBV2,TGTGCCAGCAGTGTGCGCGCCGGGGAGCTGTTTTTT,CASSVRAGELFF